This T cell receptor beta chain came from a study of beta chain features in type 1 diabetes. All of the isolated RNA was reverse transcribed, so expressed TCRB transcripts were sequenced. TCRdb keeps only in-frame clones here, not all; method: immunoSEQ multiplex PCR. The sample has a few hundred thousand clones; about 16% are singletons. General study points: TCRB CDR3s from Type 1 diabetes patients were moderately but significantly shorter in all four CD4+ subsets.

The ends lost 7 bases at V and 4 bases at J; junction bases unmatched: 7. The CDR3 is made up of 15 amino acids. Per germline, CDR1 SNHLY and CDR2 FYNNEI. Of note for this clone: Its antigen remains unknown.

The chain employs TRBV2 and TRBJ2-1; 10 nucleotides line up with TRBD2. The receptor was isolated from a woman aged 18-35 years in good health. Sequenced input: naive CD4+ T cells from blood. In DNA form, the CDR3 reads TGTGCCAGCACCGCAGCGGGAGGGCCTTACAATGAGCAGTTCTTC. This encodes CASTAAGGPYNEQFF.